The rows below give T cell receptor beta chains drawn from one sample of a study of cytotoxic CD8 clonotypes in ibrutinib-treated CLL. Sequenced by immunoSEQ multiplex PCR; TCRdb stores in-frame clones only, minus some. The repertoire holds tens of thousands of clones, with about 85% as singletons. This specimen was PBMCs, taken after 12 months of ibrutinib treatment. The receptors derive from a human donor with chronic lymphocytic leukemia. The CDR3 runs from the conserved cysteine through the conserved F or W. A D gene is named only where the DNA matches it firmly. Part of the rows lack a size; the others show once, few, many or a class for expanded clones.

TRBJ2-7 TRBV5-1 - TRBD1 TGCGCCAGCAGCCCATTGGGGGGACAGGGGAACGAGCAGTACTTC CASSPLGGQGNEQYF
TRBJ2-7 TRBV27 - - TGTGCCAGCAGTTCCCGACCCTTTGCCTCCCCATCGTACGAGCAGTACTTC CASSSRPFASPSYEQYF
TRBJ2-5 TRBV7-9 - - TGTGCCAGCAGCCCCTCGTGGGGGGAAGAGACCCAGTACTTC CASSPSWGEETQYF
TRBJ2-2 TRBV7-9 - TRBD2 TGTGCCAGCAGCCCAGGGACTAGCGGGACACACGGGGAGCTGTTTTTT CASSPGTSGTHGELFF
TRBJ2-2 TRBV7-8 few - TGTGCCAGCAGCCCCCAAGGGTTTCCCGGGGAGCTGTTTTTT CASSPQGFPGELFF
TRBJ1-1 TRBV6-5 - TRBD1 TGTGCCAGCAGCCAAGGACAGGGGCCCTGGGGAGCTTTCTTT CASSQGQGPWGAFF
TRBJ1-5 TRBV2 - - TGTGCCAGCAGTGAACAGGGCCTGGCCTATAGCAATCAGCCCCAGCATTTT CASSEQGLAYSNQPQHF
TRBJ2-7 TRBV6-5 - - TGTGCCAGCAGTTACCGTCCCGGACCCGATCTAGAGCAGTACTTC CASSYRPGPDLEQYF
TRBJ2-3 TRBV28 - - TGTGCCAGCAGTTCCAGAACAGGGACGGTCACAGATACGCAGTATTTT CASSSRTGTVTDTQYF
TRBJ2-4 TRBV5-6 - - TGTGCCAGCAGCCCACAGGACCGAGCCAAAAACATTCAGTACTTC CASSPQDRAKNIQYF
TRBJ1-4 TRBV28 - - TGTGCCAGCTGGGGGACTAATGAAAAACTGTTTTTT CASWGTNEKLFF
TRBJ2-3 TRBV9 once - TGTGCCAGCAGCGTAGGGGCTAGCTTTCCAGATACGCAGTATTTT CASSVGASFPDTQYF
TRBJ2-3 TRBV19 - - TGTGCCAGTAGTATAGCCCAGACAGATACGCAGTATTTT CASSIAQTDTQYF
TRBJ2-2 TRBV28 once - TGTGCCAGCCGGCGACCAAACACCGGGGAGCTGTTTTTT CASRRPNTGELFF